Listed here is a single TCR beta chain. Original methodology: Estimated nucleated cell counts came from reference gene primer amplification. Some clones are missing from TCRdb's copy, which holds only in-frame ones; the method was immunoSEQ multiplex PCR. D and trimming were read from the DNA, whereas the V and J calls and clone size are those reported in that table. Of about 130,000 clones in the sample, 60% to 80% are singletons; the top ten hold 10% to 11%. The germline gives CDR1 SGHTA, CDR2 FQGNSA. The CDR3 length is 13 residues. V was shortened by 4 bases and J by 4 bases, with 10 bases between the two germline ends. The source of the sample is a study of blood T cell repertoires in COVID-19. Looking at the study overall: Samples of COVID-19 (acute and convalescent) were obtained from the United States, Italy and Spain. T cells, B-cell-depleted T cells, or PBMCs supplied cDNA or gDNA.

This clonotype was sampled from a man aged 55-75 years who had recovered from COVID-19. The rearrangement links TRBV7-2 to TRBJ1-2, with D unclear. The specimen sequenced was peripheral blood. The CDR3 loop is CASSSRESYGYTF. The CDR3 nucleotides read TGTGCCAGCAGCTCCCGGGAGTCCTATGGCTACACCTTC.